Here is one T cell receptor (beta chain) with its context. Its antigen is unidentified. These data belong to a study of T cell repertoires in cytomegalovirus infection. Study-level information: Public signatures in TCR beta pointed to CMV infection and matching HLA type. Whole-study results and caveats: The study found HLA-C-restricted CMV-specific TCR beta clonotypes dominating the ex vivo response. The study identified carriers of CMV plus the relevant HLA from cumulative public TCR beta family frequency.

TCRdb passed the reads through MiXCR, listing each CDR3 protein once. The table lists nearly 450,000 distinct CDR3 sequences, roughly 30% of them singletons. Sample: PBMCs. This clonotype was obtained from a human donor in good health (CMV status not recorded). Some clones in this sample may be carry-over from other donors' samples.

CDR3 nucleotide sequence: TGTGCCAGCAGCTTCGGGCAGGTAAACACTGAAGCTTTCTTT. This translates into CASSFGQVNTEAFF. The chain combines TRBV5-5 with TRBJ1-1; no clear D. Trimming left V 2 bases short and J 2 bases short, with 10 bases between. The CDR3 loop spans 14 amino acids. Germline V lookup: CDR1 SGHKS, CDR2 YYEKEE (reference sequence).